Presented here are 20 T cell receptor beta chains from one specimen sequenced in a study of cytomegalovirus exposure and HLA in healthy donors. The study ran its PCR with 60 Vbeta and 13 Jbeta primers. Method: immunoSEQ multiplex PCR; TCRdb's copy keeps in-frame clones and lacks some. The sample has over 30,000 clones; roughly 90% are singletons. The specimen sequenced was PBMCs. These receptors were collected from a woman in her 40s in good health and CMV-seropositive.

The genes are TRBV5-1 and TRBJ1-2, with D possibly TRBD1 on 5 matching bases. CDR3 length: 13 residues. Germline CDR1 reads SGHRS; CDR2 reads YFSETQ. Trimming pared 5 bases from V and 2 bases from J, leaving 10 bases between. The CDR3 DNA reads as TGCGCCAGCAGTGGGGGAGGAAACTATGGCTACACCTTC. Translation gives CASSGGGNYGYTF.

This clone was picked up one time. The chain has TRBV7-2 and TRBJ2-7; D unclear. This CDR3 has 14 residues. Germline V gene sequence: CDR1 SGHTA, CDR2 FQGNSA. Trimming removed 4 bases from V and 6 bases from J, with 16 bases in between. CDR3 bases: TGTGCCAGCAGCTCGTGGGCCTCCCTGGGCGAGCAGTACTTC. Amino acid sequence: CASSSWASLGEQYF. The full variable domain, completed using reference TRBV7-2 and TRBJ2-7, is GAGVSQSPSNKVTEKGKDVELRCDPISGHTALYWYRQSLGQGLEFLIYFQGNSAPDKSGLPSDRFSAERTGGSVSTLTIQRTQQEDSAVYLCASSSWASLGEQYFGPGTRLTVT.

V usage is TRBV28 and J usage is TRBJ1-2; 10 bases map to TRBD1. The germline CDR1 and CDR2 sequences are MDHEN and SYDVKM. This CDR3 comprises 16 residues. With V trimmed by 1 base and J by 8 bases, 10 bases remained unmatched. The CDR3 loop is CASSLFGTGALGGYTF. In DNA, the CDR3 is TGTGCCAGCAGTTTATTTGGGACAGGGGCCCTTGGGGGCTACACCTTC.

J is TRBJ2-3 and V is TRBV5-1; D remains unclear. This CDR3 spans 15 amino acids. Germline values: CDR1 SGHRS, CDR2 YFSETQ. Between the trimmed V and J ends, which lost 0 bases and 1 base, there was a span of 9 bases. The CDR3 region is CASSLETFRTDTQYF. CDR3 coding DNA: TGCGCCAGCAGCTTGGAGACTTTTCGCACAGATACGCAGTATTTT.

CDR3 sequence (DNA): TGTGCCATCAGTGAGTCGACGCAGGTCACCTACGAGCAGTACTTC. This encodes CAISESTQVTYEQYF. The chain combines TRBV10-3 with TRBJ2-7, with no clear D. The V end lost 0 bases, the J end lost 2 bases, and 11 bases lay between the germline ends. The germline gives CDR1 ENHRY, CDR2 SYGVKD. CDR3 length equals 15 residues.

CDR3 region: CASRDSPSIHEQYF. In DNA, the CDR3 is TGTGCCAGCAGGGATAGCCCTAGCATCCACGAGCAGTACTTC. The chain joins TRBV6-5 to TRBJ2-5; weak D call: TRBD2 (5 bases). With the DNA end fitting TRBJ2-7 better, the J assignment may be wrong. Germline loops: CDR1 MNHEY, CDR2 SVGAGI. The CDR3 consists of 14 residues.

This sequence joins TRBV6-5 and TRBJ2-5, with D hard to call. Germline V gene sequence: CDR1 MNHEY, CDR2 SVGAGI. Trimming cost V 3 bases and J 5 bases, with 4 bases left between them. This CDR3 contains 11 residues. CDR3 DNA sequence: TGTGCCAGCAGTTATTCGGAGACCCAGTACTTC. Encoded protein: CASSYSETQYF.

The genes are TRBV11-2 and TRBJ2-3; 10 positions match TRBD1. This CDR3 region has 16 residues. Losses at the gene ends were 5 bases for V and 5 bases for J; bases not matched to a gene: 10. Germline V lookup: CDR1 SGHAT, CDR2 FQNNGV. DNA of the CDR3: TGTGCCAGCAGCGACGCTGACAGGGGGCAGGGAGATACGCAGTATTTT. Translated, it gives CASSDADRGQGDTQYF. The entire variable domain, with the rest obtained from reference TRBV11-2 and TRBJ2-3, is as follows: EAGVAQSPRYKIIEKRQSVAFWCNPISGHATLYWYQQILGQGPKLLIQFQNNGVVDDSQLPKDRFSAERLKGVDSTLKIQPAKLEDSAVYLCASSDADRGQGDTQYFGPGTRLTVL.

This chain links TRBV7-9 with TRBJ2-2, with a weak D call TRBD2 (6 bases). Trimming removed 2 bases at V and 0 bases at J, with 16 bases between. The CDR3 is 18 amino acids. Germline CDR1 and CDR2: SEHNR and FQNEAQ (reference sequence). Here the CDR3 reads CASSLPGLSFPNTGELFF. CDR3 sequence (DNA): TGTGCCAGCAGCTTACCGGGACTCTCCTTCCCGAACACCGGGGAGCTGTTTTTT.

CDR3 coding DNA: TGTGCCAGCAGCGGGGGACAGAGGAACGAGCAGTACTTC. Protein product: CASSGGQRNEQYF. The V and J genes are TRBV2 and TRBJ2-7, with a tentative D call TRBD1 (7 bases). The CDR3 is 13 amino acids. With 6 bases removed from V and 5 bases from J, the gap between germline ends came to 14 bases. Per germline, CDR1 SNHLY and CDR2 FYNNEI. The full variable domain, in which reference TRBV2 and TRBJ2-7 provide the parts outside the CDR3, is EPEVTQTPSHQVTQMGQEVILRCVPISNHLYFYWYRQILGQKVEFLVSFYNNEISEKSEIFDDQFSVERPDGSNFTLKIRSTKLEDSAMYFCASSGGQRNEQYFGPGTRLTVT.

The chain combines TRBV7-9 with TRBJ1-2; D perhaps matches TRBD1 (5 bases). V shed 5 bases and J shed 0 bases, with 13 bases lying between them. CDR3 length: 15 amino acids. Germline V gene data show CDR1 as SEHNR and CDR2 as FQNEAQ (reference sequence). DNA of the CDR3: TGTGCCAGCAGCCCTAGTCGACAGACTAACTATGGCTACACCTTC. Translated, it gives CASSPSRQTNYGYTF.

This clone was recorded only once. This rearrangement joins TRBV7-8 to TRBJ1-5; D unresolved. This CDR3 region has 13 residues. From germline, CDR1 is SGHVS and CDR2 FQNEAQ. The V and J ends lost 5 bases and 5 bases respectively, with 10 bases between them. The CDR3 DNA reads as TGTGCCAGCAGCGCAGGAGGATATCAGCCCCAGCATTTT. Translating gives CASSAGGYQPQHF. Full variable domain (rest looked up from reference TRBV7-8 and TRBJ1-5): GAGVSQSPRYKVAKRGQDVALRCDPISGHVSLFWYQQALGQGPEFLTYFQNEAQLDKSGLPSDRFFAERPEGSVSTLKIQRTQQEDSAVYLCASSAGGYQPQHFGDGTRLSIL.

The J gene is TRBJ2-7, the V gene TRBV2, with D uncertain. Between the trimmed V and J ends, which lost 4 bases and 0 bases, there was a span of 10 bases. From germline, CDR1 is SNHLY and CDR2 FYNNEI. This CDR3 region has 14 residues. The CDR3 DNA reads TGTGCCAGCAGTGCGGCTACAGCCTCCTACGAGCAGTACTTC. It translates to CASSAATASYEQYF.

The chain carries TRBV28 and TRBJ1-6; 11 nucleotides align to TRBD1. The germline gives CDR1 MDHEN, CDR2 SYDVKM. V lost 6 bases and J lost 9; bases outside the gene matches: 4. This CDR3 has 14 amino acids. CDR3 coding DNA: TGTGCCAGCAGATCGGGACAGGGGGGTTCACCCCTCCACTTT. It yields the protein CASRSGQGGSPLHF.

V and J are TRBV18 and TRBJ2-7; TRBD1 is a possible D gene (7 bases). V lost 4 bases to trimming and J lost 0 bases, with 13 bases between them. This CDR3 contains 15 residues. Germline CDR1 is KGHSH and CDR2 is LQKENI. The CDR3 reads CASSLRQGGSYEQYF. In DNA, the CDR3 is TGTGCCAGCTCACTCCGGCAGGGGGGCTCCTACGAGCAGTACTTC.

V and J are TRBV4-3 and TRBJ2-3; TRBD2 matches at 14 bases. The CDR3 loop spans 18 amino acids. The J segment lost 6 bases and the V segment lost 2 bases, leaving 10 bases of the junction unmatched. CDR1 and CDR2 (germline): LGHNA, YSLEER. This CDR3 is CASSQSPGLAGGGDTQYF. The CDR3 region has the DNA TGCGCCAGCAGCCAATCACCAGGACTAGCGGGGGGAGGTGATACGCAGTATTTT.

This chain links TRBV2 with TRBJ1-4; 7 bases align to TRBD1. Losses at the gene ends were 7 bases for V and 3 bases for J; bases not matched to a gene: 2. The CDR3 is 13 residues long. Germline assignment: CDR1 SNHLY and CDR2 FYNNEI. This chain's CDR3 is CASTGQPNEKLFF. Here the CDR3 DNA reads TGTGCCAGCACGGGACAGCCTAATGAAAAACTGTTTTTT.

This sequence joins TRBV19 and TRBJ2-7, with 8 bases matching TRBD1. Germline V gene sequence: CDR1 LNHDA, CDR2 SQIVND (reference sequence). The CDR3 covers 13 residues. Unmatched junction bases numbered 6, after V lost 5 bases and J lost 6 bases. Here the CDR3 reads CASSATGAGEQYF. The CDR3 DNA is TGTGCCAGTAGTGCGACAGGGGCAGGCGAGCAGTACTTC.

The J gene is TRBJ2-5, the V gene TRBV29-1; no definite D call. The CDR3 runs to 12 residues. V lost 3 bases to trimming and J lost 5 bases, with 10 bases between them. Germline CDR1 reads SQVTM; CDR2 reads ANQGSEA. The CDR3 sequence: CSVEAGEETQYF. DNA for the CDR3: TGCAGCGTTGAGGCAGGTGAGGAGACCCAGTACTTC.

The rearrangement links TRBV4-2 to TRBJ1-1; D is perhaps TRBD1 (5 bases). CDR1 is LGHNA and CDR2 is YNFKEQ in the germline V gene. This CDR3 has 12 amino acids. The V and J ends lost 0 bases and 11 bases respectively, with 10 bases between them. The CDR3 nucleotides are TGTGCCAGCAGCCAAGATAGGGGAAAGGCTTTCTTT. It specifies CASSQDRGKAFF.